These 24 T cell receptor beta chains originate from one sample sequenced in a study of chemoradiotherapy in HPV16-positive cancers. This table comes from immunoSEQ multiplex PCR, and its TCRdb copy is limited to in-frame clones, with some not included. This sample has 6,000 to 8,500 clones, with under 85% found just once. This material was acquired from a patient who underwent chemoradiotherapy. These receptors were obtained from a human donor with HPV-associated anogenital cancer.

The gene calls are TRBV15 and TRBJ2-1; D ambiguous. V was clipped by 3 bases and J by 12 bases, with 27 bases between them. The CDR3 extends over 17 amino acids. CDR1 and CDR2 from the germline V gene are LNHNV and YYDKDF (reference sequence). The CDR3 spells CATSSDGPAGPALVQFF. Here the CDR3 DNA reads TGTGCCACCAGCAGTGACGGCCCTGCAGGACCCGCTTTGGTGCAGTTCTTC.

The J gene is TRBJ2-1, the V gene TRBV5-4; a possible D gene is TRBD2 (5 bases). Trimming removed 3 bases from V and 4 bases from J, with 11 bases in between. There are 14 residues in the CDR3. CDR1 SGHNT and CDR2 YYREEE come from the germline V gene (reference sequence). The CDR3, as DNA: TGTGCCAGCAGCTCCCCCGGGGTTTACAATGAGCAGTTCTTC. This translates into CASSSPGVYNEQFF.

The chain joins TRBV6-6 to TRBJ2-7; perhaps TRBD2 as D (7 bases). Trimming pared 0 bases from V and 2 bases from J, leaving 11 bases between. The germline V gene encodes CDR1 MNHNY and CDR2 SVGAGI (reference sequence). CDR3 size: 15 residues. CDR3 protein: CASSYSAGATYEQYF. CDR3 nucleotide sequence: TGTGCCAGCAGTTACTCGGCGGGGGCGACCTACGAGCAGTACTTC.

CDR3 DNA: TGTGCCAGCAGTTCGTACAGGGGGAGCAATCAGCCCCAGCATTTT. Protein product: CASSSYRGSNQPQHF. The V and J genes are TRBV6-5 and TRBJ1-5; 8 bases map to TRBD1. Germline lookup yields CDR1 MNHEY and CDR2 SVGAGI. This CDR3 is 15 amino acids long. V dropped 4 bases and J dropped 1; count of bases not matched to a gene: 3.

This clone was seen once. The CDR3 spells CASSQEQGSYNEQFF. The CDR3 nucleotides read TGTGCCAGCAGCCAAGAACAGGGGTCCTACAATGAGCAGTTCTTC. This sequence joins TRBV4-2 and TRBJ2-1; the match to TRBD1 covers 7 bases. The CDR3 loop spans 15 amino acids. Germline trimming cut 0 bases from V and 1 base from J; bases unmatched to any gene: 0. Germline values: CDR1 LGHNA, CDR2 YNFKEQ.

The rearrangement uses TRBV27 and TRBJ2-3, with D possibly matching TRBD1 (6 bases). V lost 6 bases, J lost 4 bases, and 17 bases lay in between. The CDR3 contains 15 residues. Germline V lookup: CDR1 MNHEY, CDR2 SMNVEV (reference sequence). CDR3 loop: CASRLYSGAADTQYF. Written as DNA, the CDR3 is TGTGCCAGCAGACTTTATTCAGGGGCGGCAGATACGCAGTATTTT.

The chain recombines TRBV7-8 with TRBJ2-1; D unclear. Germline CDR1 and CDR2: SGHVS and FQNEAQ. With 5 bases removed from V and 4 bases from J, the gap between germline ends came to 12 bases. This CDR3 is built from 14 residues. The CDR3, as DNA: TGTGCCAGCAGCCCCCCAGATACTTACAATGAGCAGTTCTTC. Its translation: CASSPPDTYNEQFF. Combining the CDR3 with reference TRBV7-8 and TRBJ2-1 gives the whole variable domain GAGVSQSPRYKVAKRGQDVALRCDPISGHVSLFWYQQALGQGPEFLTYFQNEAQLDKSGLPSDRFFAERPEGSVSTLKIQRTQQEDSAVYLCASSPPDTYNEQFFGPGTRLTVL.

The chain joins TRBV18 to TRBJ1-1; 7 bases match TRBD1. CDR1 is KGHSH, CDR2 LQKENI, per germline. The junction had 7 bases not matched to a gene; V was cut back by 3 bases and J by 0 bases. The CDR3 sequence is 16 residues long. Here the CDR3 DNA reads TGTGCCAGCTCACCCGTGACAGGGAGGGTGAACACTGAAGCTTTCTTT. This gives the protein CASSPVTGRVNTEAFF. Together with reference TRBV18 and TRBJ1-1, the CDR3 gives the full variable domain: NAGVMQNPRHLVRRRGQEARLRCSPMKGHSHVYWYRQLPEEGLKFMVYLQKENIIDESGMPKERFSAEFPKEGPSILRIQQVVRGDSAAYFCASSPVTGRVNTEAFFGQGTRLTVV.

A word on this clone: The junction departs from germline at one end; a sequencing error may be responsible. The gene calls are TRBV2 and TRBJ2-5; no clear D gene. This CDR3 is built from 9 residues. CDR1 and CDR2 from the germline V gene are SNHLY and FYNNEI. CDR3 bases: TGTGCCAGCGGTGAGACCCAGTACTTC. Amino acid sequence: CASGETQYF.

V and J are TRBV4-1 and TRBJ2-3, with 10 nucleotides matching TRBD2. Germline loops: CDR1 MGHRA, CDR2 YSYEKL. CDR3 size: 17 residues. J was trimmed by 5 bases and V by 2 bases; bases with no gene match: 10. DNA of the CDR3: TGCGCCAGCAGCCAACAAAATCTCGTAGCGGGGGGAGATACGCAGTATTTT. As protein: CASSQQNLVAGGDTQYF.

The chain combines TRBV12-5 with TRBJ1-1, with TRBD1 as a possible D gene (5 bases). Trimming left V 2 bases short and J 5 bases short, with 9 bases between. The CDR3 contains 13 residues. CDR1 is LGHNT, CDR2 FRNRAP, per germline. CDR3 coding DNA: TGTGCTAGTGGTTTGTCGGGGGGGACTGAAGCTTTCTTT. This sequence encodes CASGLSGGTEAFF.

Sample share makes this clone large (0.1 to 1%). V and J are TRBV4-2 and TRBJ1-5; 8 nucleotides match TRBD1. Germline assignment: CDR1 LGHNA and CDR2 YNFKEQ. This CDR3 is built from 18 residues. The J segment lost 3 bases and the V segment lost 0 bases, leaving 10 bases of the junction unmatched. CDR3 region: CASSQEGRTGPYNQPQHF. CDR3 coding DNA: TGTGCCAGCAGCCAAGAAGGTCGGACAGGGCCCTACAATCAGCCCCAGCATTTT.

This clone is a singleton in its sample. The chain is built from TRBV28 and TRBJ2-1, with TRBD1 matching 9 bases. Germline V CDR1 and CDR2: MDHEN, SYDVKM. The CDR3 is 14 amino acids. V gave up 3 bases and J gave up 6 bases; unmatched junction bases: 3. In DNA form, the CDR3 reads TGTGCCAGCAGTTTCCCGGACAGGGGCAATGAGCAGTTCTTC. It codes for CASSFPDRGNEQFF.

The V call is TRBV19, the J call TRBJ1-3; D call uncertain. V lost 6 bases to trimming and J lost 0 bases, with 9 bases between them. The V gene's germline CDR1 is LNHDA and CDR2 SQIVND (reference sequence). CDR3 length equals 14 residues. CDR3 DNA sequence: TGTGCCAGTAGGCCCCTCAACTCTGGAAACACCATATATTTT. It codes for CASRPLNSGNTIYF.

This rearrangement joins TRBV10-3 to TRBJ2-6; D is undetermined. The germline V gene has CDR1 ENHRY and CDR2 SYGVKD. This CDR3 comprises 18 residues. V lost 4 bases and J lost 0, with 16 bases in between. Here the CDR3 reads CAISGMTARSSGANVLTF. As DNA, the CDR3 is TGTGCCATCAGTGGGATGACGGCCCGAAGCTCTGGGGCCAACGTCCTGACTTTC.

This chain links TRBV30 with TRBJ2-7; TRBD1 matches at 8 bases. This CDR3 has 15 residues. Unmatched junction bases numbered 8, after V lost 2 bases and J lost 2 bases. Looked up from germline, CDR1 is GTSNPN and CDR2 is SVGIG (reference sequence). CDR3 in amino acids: CAWSPGGTGAYEQYF. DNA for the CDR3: TGTGCCTGGAGTCCTGGGGGGACAGGAGCCTACGAGCAGTACTTC.

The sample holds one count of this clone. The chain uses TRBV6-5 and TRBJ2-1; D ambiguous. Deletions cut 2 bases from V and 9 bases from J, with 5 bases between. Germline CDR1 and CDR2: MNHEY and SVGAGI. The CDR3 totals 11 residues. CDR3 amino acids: CASSYRGEQFF. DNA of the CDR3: TGTGCCAGCAGTTACAGAGGTGAGCAGTTCTTC.

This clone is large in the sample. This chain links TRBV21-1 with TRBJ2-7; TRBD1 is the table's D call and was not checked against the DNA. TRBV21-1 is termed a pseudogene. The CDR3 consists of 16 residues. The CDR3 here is CASSSGTASPSYEQYF. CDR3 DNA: TGTGCCAGCAGCAGCGGGACAGCCTCTCCCTCCTACGAGCAGTACTTC.

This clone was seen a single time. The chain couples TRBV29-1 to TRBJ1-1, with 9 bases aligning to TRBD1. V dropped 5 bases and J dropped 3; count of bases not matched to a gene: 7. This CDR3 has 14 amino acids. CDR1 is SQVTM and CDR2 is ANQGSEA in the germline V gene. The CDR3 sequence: CSVTGTGTDTEAFF. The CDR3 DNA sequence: TGCAGCGTTACCGGGACAGGGACAGACACTGAAGCTTTCTTT.

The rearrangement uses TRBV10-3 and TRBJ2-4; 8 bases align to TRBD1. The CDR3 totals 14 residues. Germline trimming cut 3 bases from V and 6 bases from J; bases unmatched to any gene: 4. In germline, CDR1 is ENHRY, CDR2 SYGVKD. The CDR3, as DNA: TGTGCCATCAGTGACAGGGGGCAGGGAAACATTCAGTACTTC. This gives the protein CAISDRGQGNIQYF.

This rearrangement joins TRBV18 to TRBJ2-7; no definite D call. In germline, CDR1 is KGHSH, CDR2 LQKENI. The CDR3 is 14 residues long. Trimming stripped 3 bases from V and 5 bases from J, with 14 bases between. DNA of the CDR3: TGTGCCAGCTCACCGGCCCGGCGTCTTCACGAGCAGTACTTC. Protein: CASSPARRLHEQYF.

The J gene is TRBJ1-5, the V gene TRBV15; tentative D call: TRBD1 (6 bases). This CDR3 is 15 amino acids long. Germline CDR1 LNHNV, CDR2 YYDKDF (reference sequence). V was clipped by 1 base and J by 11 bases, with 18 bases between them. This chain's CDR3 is CATSRVRGAVFTQHF. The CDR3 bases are TGTGCCACCAGCAGAGTAAGGGGGGCAGTGTTTACCCAGCATTTT.

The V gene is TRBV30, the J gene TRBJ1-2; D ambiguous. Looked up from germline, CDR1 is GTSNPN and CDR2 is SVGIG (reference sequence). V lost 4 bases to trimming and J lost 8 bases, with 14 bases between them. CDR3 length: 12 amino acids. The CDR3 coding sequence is TGTGCCTGGATGGTTCTTTCGGCAGGCTACACCTTC. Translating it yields CAWMVLSAGYTF.

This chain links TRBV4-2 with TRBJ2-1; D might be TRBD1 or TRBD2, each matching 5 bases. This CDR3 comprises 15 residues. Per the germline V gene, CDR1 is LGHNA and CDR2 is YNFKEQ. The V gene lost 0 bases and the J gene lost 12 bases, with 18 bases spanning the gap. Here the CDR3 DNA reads TGTGCCAGCAGCCAAGACAGGGCCCATCCTGGGGGGCAGTTCTTC. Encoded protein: CASSQDRAHPGGQFF.